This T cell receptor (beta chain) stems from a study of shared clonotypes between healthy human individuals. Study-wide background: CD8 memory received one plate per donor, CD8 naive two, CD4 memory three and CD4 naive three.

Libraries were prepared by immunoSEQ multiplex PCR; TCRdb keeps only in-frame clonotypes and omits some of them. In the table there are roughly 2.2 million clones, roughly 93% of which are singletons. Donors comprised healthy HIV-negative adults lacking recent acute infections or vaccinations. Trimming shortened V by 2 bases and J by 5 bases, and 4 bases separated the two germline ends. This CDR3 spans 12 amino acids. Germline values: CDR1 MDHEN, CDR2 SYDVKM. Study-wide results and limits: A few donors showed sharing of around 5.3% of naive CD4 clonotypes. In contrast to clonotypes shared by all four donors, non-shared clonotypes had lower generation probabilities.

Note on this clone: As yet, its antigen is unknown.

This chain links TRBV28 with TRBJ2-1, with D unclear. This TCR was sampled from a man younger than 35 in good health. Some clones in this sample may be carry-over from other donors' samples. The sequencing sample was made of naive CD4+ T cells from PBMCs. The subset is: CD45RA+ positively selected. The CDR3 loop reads CASSLNNNEQFF. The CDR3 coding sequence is TGTGCCAGCAGTTTAAACAACAATGAGCAGTTCTTC.